What follows are 21 T cell receptor beta chains derived from one specimen sequenced in a study of OX40 agonist ivuxolimab in advanced cancers. The repertoire was sequenced with immunoSEQ multiplex PCR; TCRdb's copy has only in-frame clones and lacks some. The repertoire consists of roughly 98,000 clones, with roughly 80% occurring once and the leading ten covering over 1.3%. The material sequenced was CD4+ or CD8+ T cells sorted from blood, taken in a trial of the OX40 agonist ivuxolimab. Receptors originate from an adult with an advanced solid tumor such as melanoma, head and neck, liver or kidney cancer.

The chain couples TRBV13 to TRBJ2-3; D might be TRBD1 (6 bases). This CDR3 is 15 amino acids long. Trimming removed 4 bases from V and 5 bases from J, with 16 bases in between. CDR1 PRHDT and CDR2 FYEKMQ come from the germline V gene (reference sequence). The CDR3 region is CASSSPAGVRDTQYF. As DNA, the CDR3 is TGTGCCAGCAGCTCTCCTGCAGGGGTTAGAGATACGCAGTATTTT.

The V and J genes are TRBV7-2 and TRBJ2-1; a possible D gene is TRBD2 (6 bases). Germline V gene lookup returns CDR1 SGHTA and CDR2 FQGNSA. The CDR3 is made up of 14 amino acids. The V end was cut by 4 bases, the J end by 7 bases, with 14 bases between. The CDR3 protein is CASSSSLARNEQFF. The CDR3 DNA sequence: TGTGCCAGCAGCTCCTCCCTAGCGCGGAATGAGCAGTTCTTC. The full variable domain, completed using reference TRBV7-2 and TRBJ2-1, is GAGVSQSPSNKVTEKGKDVELRCDPISGHTALYWYRQSLGQGLEFLIYFQGNSAPDKSGLPSDRFSAERTGGSVSTLTIQRTQQEDSAVYLCASSSSLARNEQFFGPGTRLTVL.

V and J are TRBV19 and TRBJ1-5; 10 nucleotides line up with TRBD1. Germline lookup yields CDR1 LNHDA and CDR2 SQIVND (reference sequence). V was pared by 5 bases and J by 11 bases, with 9 bases of the junction left unmatched. This CDR3 is 14 amino acids long. For the CDR3, the DNA is TGTGCCAGTAGTTATCGGACAGGGGGTAGGGCCCAGCATTTT. Translated: CASSYRTGGRAQHF.

V and J are TRBV6-1 and TRBJ1-4; no clear D. Trimming shortened V by 1 base and J by 10 bases, and 10 bases separated the two germline ends. Germline loops: CDR1 MNHNS, CDR2 SASEGT. This CDR3 is 13 amino acids long. CDR3 residues: CASSEENPRKLFF. CDR3 in DNA: TGTGCCAGCAGTGAAGAAAATCCCCGAAAACTGTTTTTT.

This chain connects TRBV4-3 to TRBJ1-5; D is undetermined. This CDR3 has 15 residues. Germline V gene data show CDR1 as LGHNA and CDR2 as YSLEER. V lost 6 bases and J lost 0, with 12 bases in between. The CDR3 protein is CASSRSPDSNQPQHF. In nucleotides, the CDR3 is TGCGCCAGCAGTAGGTCCCCTGATAGCAATCAGCCCCAGCATTTT.

The rearrangement links TRBV30 to TRBJ1-5, with 10 bases identical to TRBD1. Germline loops: CDR1 GTSNPN, CDR2 SVGIG (reference sequence). The CDR3 sequence is 15 residues long. V lost 0 bases to trimming and J lost 2 bases; unmatched junction nucleotides: 1. CDR3: CAWSVGTGGNQPQHF. In nucleotides, the CDR3 is TGTGCCTGGAGTGTCGGGACAGGGGGCAATCAGCCCCAGCATTTT.

The chain has TRBV11-2 and TRBJ1-1, with D hard to call. Looked up from germline, CDR1 is SGHAT and CDR2 is FQNNGV. The CDR3 sequence is 15 residues long. The ends were cut back, 3 bases at V and 1 base at J, with 12 bases in the middle. The CDR3 sequence is CASSFWSAGNTEAFF. For the CDR3, the DNA is TGTGCCAGCAGCTTTTGGTCCGCGGGGAACACTGAAGCTTTCTTT.

This chain uses TRBV6-4 with TRBJ2-4; 9 bases agree with TRBD1. This CDR3 is built from 14 residues. V lost 6 bases to trimming and J lost 7 bases; unmatched junction nucleotides: 7. Germline-derived CDR1 and CDR2 are MRHNA and SNTAGT. CDR3 sequence reads: CASRITGGGNIQYF. CDR3 DNA sequence: TGTGCCAGCAGGATAACAGGGGGCGGGAACATTCAGTACTTC.

The chain combines TRBV7-3 with TRBJ2-5; D gene ambiguous. V lost 3 bases and J lost 5, with 10 bases in between. CDR1 is SGHTA, CDR2 FQGTGA, per germline. CDR3 length: 13 amino acids. The CDR3 loop reads CASSLVPTETQYF. The CDR3 region has the DNA TGTGCCAGCAGCTTGGTCCCGACCGAGACCCAGTACTTC.

The V call is TRBV23-1, the J call TRBJ1-2, with D possibly being TRBD1 (5 bases). TRBV23-1 is filed as an ORF, its function uncertain. V lost 7 bases and J lost 4, with 19 bases in between. The CDR3 runs to 15 residues. CDR3 DNA sequence: TGCGCCAGCATCCGGGAAGGGGAGAAGTGCTATGGCTACACCTTC. It codes for CASIREGEKCYGYTF.

The chain links TRBV27 to TRBJ1-6; no reliable D call. The germline CDR1 and CDR2 sequences are MNHEY and SMNVEV (reference sequence). CDR3 length: 15 amino acids. V gave up 0 bases and J gave up 14 bases, with 17 bases separating them. The CDR3 region has the DNA TGTGCCAGCAGTTTATCCGACATCCCCAGTTCGGCCCTCCACTTT. It yields the protein CASSLSDIPSSALHF.

V usage is TRBV28 and J usage is TRBJ1-2; D is possibly TRBD1 (6 bases). Germline-derived CDR1 and CDR2 are MDHEN and SYDVKM. The CDR3 length is 14 residues. V gave up 7 bases and J gave up 2 bases, with 14 bases separating them. CDR3 sequence reads: CASNQGGRNYGYTF. The CDR3 DNA reads as TGTGCCAGCAACCAAGGGGGACGGAACTATGGCTACACCTTC.

V usage is TRBV7-2 and J usage is TRBJ1-1; D ambiguous. The V gene lost 1 base and the J gene lost 4 bases, with 10 bases spanning the gap. Germline CDR1 reads SGHTA; CDR2 reads FQGNSA. The CDR3 runs 14 residues. DNA of the CDR3: TGTGCCAGCAGCTTAGGGTCATATGGCACTGAAGCTTTCTTT. Its translation: CASSLGSYGTEAFF.

The rearrangement uses TRBV6-6 and TRBJ1-4, with TRBD1 as a possible D gene (6 bases). CDR1 is MNHNY, CDR2 SVGAGI, per germline (reference sequence). V was trimmed by 0 bases and J by 8 bases, leaving 7 bases between them. The CDR3 consists of 13 residues. CDR3 sequence (DNA): TGTGCCAGCAGTTACTCCACAGGGGAAAAACTGTTTTTT. This sequence encodes CASSYSTGEKLFF.

In this sample, this clone turned up many times. J is TRBJ2-1 and V is TRBV6-1; no clear D. Germline values: CDR1 MNHNS, CDR2 SASEGT. The CDR3 loop spans 13 amino acids. Trimming took 6 bases from V and 5 from J, leaving 11 bases between them. In DNA, the CDR3 is TGTGCCAGCAGCCGCGCAGCGAACAATGAGCAGTTCTTC. This gives the protein CASSRAANNEQFF.

This clone was found once. The chain recombines TRBV12-2 with TRBJ2-7; the tabulated D call, TRBD2, remains unverified against the DNA. TRBV12-2 is given as a pseudogene. The CDR3 covers 15 residues. In DNA, the CDR3 is TGTGCAAGTCGCTTAATCGGTGGGACTTATTACGAGCAGTACTTC. Translation: CASRLIGGTYYEQYF.

This rearrangement joins TRBV9 to TRBJ2-7; possibly TRBD2 for D (6 bases). V lost 0 bases and J lost 6, with 7 bases in between. The germline CDR1 and CDR2 sequences are SGDLS and YYNGEE. The length of the CDR3 is 12 residues. The CDR3 DNA is TGTGCCAGCAGCGTAGGGAGGGGCGAGCAGTACTTC. This codes for CASSVGRGEQYF.

The chain has TRBV5-1 and TRBJ1-3; TRBD1 aligns across 8 bases. This CDR3 comprises 16 residues. Germline CDR1 SGHRS, CDR2 YFSETQ. J gave up 4 bases and V 2 bases, and 8 bases lay outside the gene matches. The CDR3: CASSFTGQGEGNTIYF. CDR3 DNA sequence: TGCGCCAGCAGCTTTACAGGACAGGGCGAAGGAAACACCATATATTTT.

The rearrangement joins TRBV7-2 to TRBJ2-7, with 10 bases lining up with TRBD2. V lost 5 bases, J lost 1 base, and 2 bases stayed unmatched. The CDR3 runs to 14 residues. Germline CDR1 is SGHTA and CDR2 is FQGNSA. The CDR3 coding sequence is TGTGCCAGCAGCCGGACTAGCGGATCCTACGAGCAGTACTTC. It specifies CASSRTSGSYEQYF. The complete variable domain, with remaining parts taken from reference TRBV7-2 and TRBJ2-7, reads GAGVSQSPSNKVTEKGKDVELRCDPISGHTALYWYRQSLGQGLEFLIYFQGNSAPDKSGLPSDRFSAERTGGSVSTLTIQRTQQEDSAVYLCASSRTSGSYEQYFGPGTRLTVT.

In its sample, this clone was seen once. V and J are TRBV5-1 and TRBJ2-7; the D is unclear. The CDR3 has 13 residues. Between the trimmed V and J ends, which lost 2 bases and 3 bases, there was a span of 9 bases. Germline V gene sequence: CDR1 SGHRS, CDR2 YFSETQ. The CDR3 spells CASSFGYFYEQYF. The CDR3 DNA follows: TGCGCCAGCAGCTTTGGATACTTCTACGAGCAGTACTTC.

The CDR3: CASSLGSGGQETQYF. CDR3 in DNA: TGTGCCAGCAGCTTGGGTAGCGGGGGTCAAGAGACCCAGTACTTC. The V call is TRBV11-3, the J call TRBJ2-5; TRBD2 matches 9 bases. After removal of 3 bases from V and 2 bases from J, the junction contained 4 bases not matched to a gene. Germline V gene sequence: CDR1 SGHNT, CDR2 YENEEA. The CDR3 covers 15 residues.